This T cell receptor beta chain was sequenced in a study of CD8 T cells in ankylosing spondylitis. Study-level findings and limits: Prior work had noted some motif variants in reactive arthritis blood and synovial fluid. In ankylosing spondylitis blood, a motif of roughly eight highly homologous TCR beta variants appeared characteristic. Disease-associated clones were CD8+ and fairly uncommon in peripheral blood. Reports say disease-linked clones showed up significantly more in matched ankylosing spondylitis synovial fluid.

The CDR3 is made up of 17 amino acids. V lost 4 bases, J lost 4 bases, and 22 bases lay in between. The TCR beta libraries were generated through quantitative 5'-RACE incorporating molecular barcodes. TCRdb itself ran the 5' RACE reads through MiXCR, one entry per CDR3 protein. The sample has a few hundred thousand distinct CDR3 sequences, about 15% seen once; the top ten hold approximately 1%. Ten or more counts support this clonotype. Its antigen is not identified. The sequenced sample was blood, either unsorted or a sorted T cell fraction (not recorded which). J is TRBJ1-2 and V is TRBV12-3 or TRBV12-4; a possible D gene is TRBD1 (5 bases). This clonotype originated in a male donor with ankylosing spondylitis. This CDR3 reads CASSSPGRMGPSYGYTF. The CDR3 nucleotides are TGTGCCAGCAGTTCGCCGGGACGGATGGGCCCCTCCTATGGCTACACCTTC.